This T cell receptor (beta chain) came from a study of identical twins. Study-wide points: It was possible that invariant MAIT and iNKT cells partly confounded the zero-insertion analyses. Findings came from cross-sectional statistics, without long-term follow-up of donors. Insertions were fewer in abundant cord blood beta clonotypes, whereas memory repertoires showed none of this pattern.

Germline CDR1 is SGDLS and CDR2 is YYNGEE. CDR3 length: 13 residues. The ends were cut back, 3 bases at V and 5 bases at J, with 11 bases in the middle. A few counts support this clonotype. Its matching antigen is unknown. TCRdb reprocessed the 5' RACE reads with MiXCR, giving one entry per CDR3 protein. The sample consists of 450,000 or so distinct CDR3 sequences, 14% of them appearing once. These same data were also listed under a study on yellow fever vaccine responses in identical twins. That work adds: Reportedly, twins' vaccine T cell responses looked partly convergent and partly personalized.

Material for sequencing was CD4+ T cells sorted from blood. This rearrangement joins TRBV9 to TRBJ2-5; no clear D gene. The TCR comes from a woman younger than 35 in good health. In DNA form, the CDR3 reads TGTGCCAGCAGCGACGACCAAAGGGAGACCCAGTACTTC. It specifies CASSDDQRETQYF.